This T cell receptor beta chain was captured in a study of T cell repertoires in cytomegalovirus infection. A single record per CDR3 protein comes from TCRdb applying MiXCR to the reads. The profile shows roughly 920,000 distinct CDR3 sequences, approximately 32% of them singletons. Germline V gene data show CDR1 as PRHDT and CDR2 as FYEKMQ (reference sequence). The CDR3 contains 17 residues. Points on this clonotype: Its antigen is unknown. The junction shows a germline mismatch at one end, possibly a read error.

The chain joins TRBV13 to TRBJ2-7, with 10 bases identical to TRBD2. This material consisted of cultured CD8+ T cells from PBMCs, taken from culture after CMV antigen stimulation. The clonotype was recovered from a human donor in good health (CMV status not recorded). Some clones in this sample may be carry-over from other donors' samples. Here the CDR3 DNA reads TGCGCCAGCAGCTTGTCGGCTAGCGGGGGTCCCTCCTACGAGCAGTACTTC. Amino acid sequence: CASSLSASGGPSYEQYF.